Listed below are T cell receptor beta chains from one sample, sequenced in a study of shared clonotypes between healthy human individuals. The data were produced by immunoSEQ multiplex PCR, yet TCRdb's version contains in-frame clones alone and is incomplete. The table records approximately 530,000 clones, 90% to 97% of them present only once. Sample: naive CD4+ T cells sorted from blood. Receptors originate from a woman in her twenties or thirties in good health. CDR3s include the opening cysteine and the closing phenylalanine or tryptophan. D genes are given only for firm matches. For some rows the clone size is stated as once, few or many, or as a class when expanded; others skip it.

>TRBJ2-3|TRBV10-1|TRBD2|NA
CASSASGSVDTQYF
TGCGCCAGCAGTGCTAGCGGGAGTGTAGATACGCAGTATTTT
>TRBJ1-2|TRBV5-1|NA|NA
CASRTRGESGYGYTF
TGCGCCAGCAGGACGCGAGGGGAGAGCGGCTATGGCTACACCTTC
>TRBJ2-6|TRBV28|NA|NA
CASSFEGSSSGANVLTF
TGTGCCAGCAGTTTTGAGGGCTCTAGCTCTGGGGCCAACGTCCTGACTTTC
>TRBJ2-7|TRBV2|NA|NA
CASREGLSSYEQYF
TGTGCCAGCAGAGAAGGCCTAAGCTCCTACGAGCAGTACTTC
>TRBJ2-2|TRBV18|NA|NA
CASSPPDGSGELFF
TGTGCCAGCTCACCCCCGGACGGTTCCGGGGAGCTGTTTTTT
>TRBJ1-2|TRBV7-9|NA|NA
CASSLAAGDVNGYTF
TGTGCCAGCAGCTTAGCGGCAGGCGACGTCAATGGCTACACCTTC
>TRBJ1-5|TRBV18|NA|NA
CASSPGRNSNQPQHF
TGTGCCAGCTCACCGGGACGGAATAGCAATCAGCCCCAGCATTTT
>TRBJ2-7|TRBV11-2|NA|NA
CASSLGRASYEQYF
TGTGCCAGCAGCTTAGGCAGGGCCTCCTACGAGCAGTACTTC
>TRBJ2-7|TRBV19|NA|once
CASSDSTGAWNEQYF
TGTGCCAGTAGTGACAGCACCGGGGCCTGGAACGAGCAGTACTTC
>TRBJ2-2|TRBV4-2|TRBD2|NA
CASSQEGGLAGVAGELFF
TGTGCCAGCAGCCAAGAAGGCGGACTAGCGGGAGTGGCCGGGGAGCTGTTTTTT
>TRBJ1-5|TRBV7-5|NA|NA
CVRSVNRGQPQHF
TGTGTCAGAAGCGTGAACAGGGGACAGCCCCAGCATTTT
>TRBJ2-7|TRBV28|TRBD2|NA
CASSLSGLADNYEQYF
TGTGCCAGCAGTTTATCGGGACTAGCGGATAACTACGAGCAGTACTTC
>TRBJ2-3|TRBV18|NA|NA
CASSRLGQGTDTQYF
TGTGCCAGCTCCCGACTGGGCCAGGGCACAGATACGCAGTATTTT
>TRBJ2-6|TRBV7-9|TRBD1|NA
CASSLAGRGRISGANVLTF
TGTGCCAGCAGCTTAGCGGGCAGGGGGCGTATCTCTGGGGCCAACGTCCTGACTTTC
>TRBJ1-1|TRBV6-5|NA|NA
CASRRNRDNTEAFF
TGTGCCAGCAGACGGAACAGGGATAACACTGAAGCTTTCTTT
>TRBJ1-4|TRBV25-1|TRBD1|NA
CASSQSNQGADEKLFF
TGTGCCAGTTCCCAATCGAACCAGGGGGCGGATGAAAAACTGTTTTTT
>TRBJ2-7|TRBV4-1|NA|once
CASSQEDRDSGEQYF
TGCGCCAGCAGCCAAGAAGACCGGGACTCGGGCGAGCAGTACTTC
>TRBJ2-2|TRBV5-1|NA|NA
CASSSQGLGFTGELFF
TGCGCCAGCAGCTCCCAGGGGCTCGGATTCACCGGGGAGCTGTTTTTT
>TRBJ2-5|TRBV11-2|NA|NA
CASSLGGGIETQYF
TGTGCCAGCAGCTTGGGTGGGGGTATAGAGACCCAGTACTTC
>TRBJ1-2|TRBV7-2|TRBD1|NA
CASSLGGGVYGYTF
TGTGCCAGCAGCTTAGGAGGGGGCGTATATGGCTACACCTTC
>TRBJ1-1|TRBV28|TRBD1|NA
CASSLGTENTEAFF
TGTGCCAGCAGTTTAGGGACAGAGAACACTGAAGCTTTCTTT
>TRBJ2-5|TRBV28|TRBD1|NA
CASSLPGTGSQETQYF
TGTGCCAGCAGTTTACCAGGGACAGGGAGTCAAGAGACCCAGTACTTC
>TRBJ2-3|TRBV5-1|NA|NA
CASSWGAATDTQYF
TGCGCCAGCAGTTGGGGCGCGGCCACAGATACGCAGTATTTT
>TRBJ2-7|TRBV7-9|TRBD2|NA
CASSFPKRDGSLLYEQYF
TGTGCCAGCAGCTTCCCGAAGCGGGATGGTTCTCTCCTCTACGAGCAGTACTTC
>TRBJ2-5|TRBV9|TRBD2|NA
CASSADGTNQETQYF
TGTGCCAGCAGCGCCGACGGGACTAACCAAGAGACCCAGTACTTC
>TRBJ2-3|TRBV11-2|TRBD2|NA
CASRHAFLADRTDTQYF
TGTGCCAGCAGGCACGCCTTCCTAGCGGATCGCACAGATACGCAGTATTTT
>TRBJ2-7|TRBV7-9|NA|NA
CASSARQYEQYF
TGTGCCAGCAGCGCCCGACAGTACGAGCAGTACTTC
>TRBJ1-1|TRBV6-5|NA|NA
CASSRTVNTEAFF
TGTGCCAGCAGTCGGACAGTGAACACTGAAGCTTTCTTT
>TRBJ1-1|TRBV4-2|NA|NA
CASSQDLGTQQAFF
TGTGCCAGCAGCCAAGATTTAGGGACACAACAAGCTTTCTTT
>TRBJ2-7|TRBV28|TRBD1|NA
CASSLYLTGTYEQYF
TGTGCCAGCAGTTTATACTTGACAGGGACCTACGAGCAGTACTTC
>TRBJ1-2|TRBV28|TRBD1|NA
CASSTTTGEGGGYTF
TGTGCCAGCAGTACAACAACAGGGGAAGGGGGTGGCTACACCTTC
>TRBJ2-3|TRBV4-1|NA|NA
CASSLLIMDTDTQYF
TGCGCCAGCAGCCTACTTATTATGGACACAGATACGCAGTATTTT
>TRBJ2-5|TRBV28|TRBD2|once
CASIGTSVETQYF
TGTGCCAGCATCGGGACTAGCGTGGAGACCCAGTACTTC
>TRBJ2-3|TRBV7-7|NA|few
CASSLSASVDTQYF
TGTGCCAGCAGCTTATCGGCTTCTGTAGATACGCAGTATTTT
>TRBJ2-5|TRBV28|NA|NA
CATPSSSRAQRDQETQYF
TGTGCCACCCCGTCAAGTAGCAGGGCCCAAAGAGATCAAGAGACCCAGTACTTC
>TRBJ1-4|TRBV5-5|NA|NA
CASSFSGGEKLFF
TGTGCCAGCAGCTTTTCGGGGGGAGAAAAACTGTTTTTT
>TRBJ1-1|TRBV6-1|NA|NA
CASSERSFGTKAFF
TGTGCCAGCAGTGAACGTTCTTTTGGGACAAAAGCTTTCTTT
>TRBJ2-7|TRBV9|NA|NA
CASRRRNYEQYF
TGTGCCAGCAGACGGCGGAACTACGAGCAGTACTTC
>TRBJ1-1|TRBV2|TRBD1|NA
CASSLTGGAGTEAFF
TGTGCCAGCAGTCTCACAGGGGGCGCGGGCACTGAAGCTTTCTTT
>TRBJ2-5|TRBV4-1|TRBD2|NA
CASSQTLPGLGPETQYF
TGCGCCAGCAGCCAGACTCTCCCGGGACTAGGGCCGGAGACCCAGTACTTC